This is a list of T cell receptor beta chains from one sample in a study of cytomegalovirus exposure and HLA in healthy donors. Clones were sequenced by immunoSEQ multiplex PCR, and TCRdb holds only the in-frame ones, with some missing. Here the sample spans about 120,000 clones, 55% to 75% being singletons. The sequenced sample was PBMCs. These receptors were obtained from a woman in her forties in good health and CMV-seropositive. Each CDR3 is given with its conserved first and last residue. Each record gives: D gene, J gene, V gene, clone size, CDR3 protein, CDR3 DNA. D genes are given only for firm matches. Some rows mark clone size as missing; the rest say once, few, many or name a class of expanded clone.

d_call: NA
j_call: TRBJ2-5
v_call: TRBV27
clone_size: once
cdr3_aa: CATQGIGGGIETQYF
cdr3_nt: TGTGCCACCCAGGGGATTGGGGGGGGAATAGAGACCCAGTACTTC

d_call: NA
j_call: TRBJ1-1
v_call: TRBV27
clone_size: NA
cdr3_aa: CASSLDRFLNTEAFF
cdr3_nt: TGTGCCAGCAGTCTAGACAGGTTTCTGAACACTGAAGCTTTCTTT

d_call: NA
j_call: TRBJ2-2
v_call: TRBV19
clone_size: NA
cdr3_aa: CASSRSDTGELFF
cdr3_nt: TGTGCCAGTAGTAGGTCGGACACCGGGGAGCTGTTTTTT

d_call: TRBD2
j_call: TRBJ2-3
v_call: TRBV6-4
clone_size: NA
cdr3_aa: CASSDSSGGTDTQYF
cdr3_nt: TGTGCCAGCAGTGACTCTAGCGGGGGCACAGATACGCAGTATTTT

d_call: TRBD1
j_call: TRBJ2-5
v_call: TRBV6-5
clone_size: NA
cdr3_aa: CASSLGTGVAQYF
cdr3_nt: TGTGCCAGCAGCCTGGGGACAGGGGTGGCCCAGTACTTC

d_call: TRBD1
j_call: TRBJ2-1
v_call: TRBV5-6
clone_size: few
cdr3_aa: CASSFGDRGRNEQFF
cdr3_nt: TGTGCCAGCAGCTTTGGAGACAGGGGGAGGAATGAGCAGTTCTTC

d_call: TRBD1
j_call: TRBJ2-7
v_call: TRBV28
clone_size: NA
cdr3_aa: CASRLNGQGLDSREQYF
cdr3_nt: TGTGCCAGCAGACTAAATGGACAGGGTCTTGATTCGCGGGAGCAGTACTTC

d_call: TRBD1
j_call: TRBJ2-2
v_call: TRBV25-1
clone_size: once
cdr3_aa: CASRSGQGWTGELFF
cdr3_nt: TGTGCCAGCAGATCTGGACAGGGGTGGACCGGGGAGCTGTTTTTT

d_call: TRBD2
j_call: TRBJ2-7
v_call: TRBV2
clone_size: NA
cdr3_aa: CASSWTSGSRVEQYF
cdr3_nt: TGTGCCAGCAGTTGGACTAGCGGGAGTCGAGTCGAGCAGTACTTC

d_call: NA
j_call: TRBJ2-1
v_call: TRBV5-6
clone_size: few
cdr3_aa: CASSLFSGDGYNEQFF
cdr3_nt: TGTGCCAGCAGCTTGTTCTCGGGGGACGGGTACAATGAGCAGTTCTTC

d_call: NA
j_call: TRBJ1-2
v_call: TRBV9
clone_size: few
cdr3_aa: CASSVDGTGHGYTF
cdr3_nt: TGTGCCAGCAGCGTAGACGGAACAGGGCATGGCTACACCTTC

d_call: NA
j_call: TRBJ1-1
v_call: TRBV7-2
clone_size: NA
cdr3_aa: CASSPDSPGFMNTEAFF
cdr3_nt: TGTGCCAGCAGCCCAGACAGCCCCGGGTTTATGAACACTGAAGCTTTCTTT

d_call: TRBD2
j_call: TRBJ2-3
v_call: TRBV6-1
clone_size: NA
cdr3_aa: CASSGRLAGRTDTQYF
cdr3_nt: TGTGCCAGCAGTGGGAGACTAGCGGGACGCACAGATACGCAGTATTTT

d_call: TRBD2
j_call: TRBJ2-7
v_call: TRBV7-9
clone_size: NA
cdr3_aa: CASSLGTSGTYEQYF
cdr3_nt: TGTGCCAGCAGCTTGGGGACTAGCGGGACGTACGAGCAGTACTTC

d_call: NA
j_call: TRBJ1-4
v_call: TRBV5-1
clone_size: NA
cdr3_aa: CASSDSGNEKLFF
cdr3_nt: TGCGCCAGCAGCGATTCCGGGAATGAAAAACTGTTTTTT

d_call: NA
j_call: TRBJ2-1
v_call: TRBV7-8
clone_size: NA
cdr3_aa: CASTDRDKQFF
cdr3_nt: TGTGCCAGCACAGACCGGGACAAGCAGTTCTTC

d_call: NA
j_call: TRBJ2-4
v_call: TRBV7-9
clone_size: NA
cdr3_aa: CASSLGFGQGIIQYF
cdr3_nt: TGTGCCAGCAGCTTAGGGTTCGGGCAGGGGATTATTCAGTACTTC

d_call: NA
j_call: TRBJ2-7
v_call: TRBV25-1
clone_size: NA
cdr3_aa: CASKGGSYEQYF
cdr3_nt: TGTGCCAGCAAGGGGGGGTCCTACGAGCAGTACTTC

d_call: NA
j_call: TRBJ2-2
v_call: TRBV7-2
clone_size: NA
cdr3_aa: CASHLGGASGGELFF
cdr3_nt: TGTGCCAGCCACTTGGGGGGAGCTTCGGGCGGGGAGCTGTTTTTT

d_call: NA
j_call: TRBJ1-4
v_call: TRBV18
clone_size: NA
cdr3_aa: CASSPAEGSGRKLFF
cdr3_nt: TGTGCCAGCTCACCAGCGGAGGGCAGCGGGAGGAAACTGTTTTTT

d_call: TRBD2
j_call: TRBJ2-3
v_call: TRBV5-4
clone_size: NA
cdr3_aa: CASSWEGASGSLGDTQYF
cdr3_nt: TGTGCCAGCAGCTGGGAAGGGGCTAGCGGGAGTTTAGGAGATACGCAGTATTTT

d_call: TRBD2
j_call: TRBJ2-5
v_call: TRBV15
clone_size: NA
cdr3_aa: CATSLAATDPAWREQYF
cdr3_nt: TGTGCCACCAGTCTTGCTGCTACGGACCCTGCTTGGCGGGAGCAGTACTTC

d_call: NA
j_call: TRBJ2-6
v_call: TRBV6-1
clone_size: NA
cdr3_aa: CASSERGWAGANVLTF
cdr3_nt: TGTGCCAGCAGTGAACGAGGGTGGGCTGGGGCCAACGTCCTGACTTTC

d_call: TRBD2
j_call: TRBJ2-1
v_call: TRBV6-5
clone_size: NA
cdr3_aa: CASSYSGLAGYEQFF
cdr3_nt: TGTGCCAGCAGTTACTCCGGACTAGCGGGATATGAGCAGTTCTTC

d_call: NA
j_call: TRBJ2-5
v_call: TRBV10-1
clone_size: NA
cdr3_aa: CASSESGREETQYF
cdr3_nt: TGCGCCAGCAGTGAGTCCGGCAGGGAAGAGACCCAGTACTTC